The 26 T cell receptor beta chains reported below all come from one sample, sequenced in a study of human T cells and chemical hapten exposure. Time point in this sample: patch test 3, about 24 weeks after DPC sensitization. The treatment here: therapeutic diphenylcyclopropenone sensitization with weekly scalp DPC. TCRdb reanalysed the RACE reads using MiXCR and keeps one entry per CDR3 protein. The sample has over 55,000 distinct CDR3 sequences, approximately 12% seen once. The sample in question was whole blood, obtained in connection with sensitization to the hapten diphenylcyclopropenone (DPC). The receptors were sampled from a woman aged 45 to 65 with alopecia areata. Some clones in this sample may be carry-over from other donors' samples.

This clonotype was counted many times. This rearrangement joins TRBV11-2 to TRBJ2-3; the D is unclear. Germline CDR1 SGHAT, CDR2 FQNNGV. This CDR3 contains 15 residues. V was trimmed by 1 base and J by 1 base, leaving 9 bases between them. Written as DNA, the CDR3 is TGTGCCAGCAGCTTAGTTGGTAAGCGCACAGATACGCAGTATTTT. The encoded protein is CASSLVGKRTDTQYF.

This clonotype was picked up a small number of times. This chain connects TRBV5-5 to TRBJ2-5; a weak D match, TRBD2 (6 bases). The CDR3 contains 13 residues. Per germline, CDR1 SGHKS and CDR2 YYEKEE (reference sequence). The V and J ends lost 5 bases and 4 bases respectively, with 12 bases between them. The CDR3 protein is CASSFLEGETQYF. CDR3 nucleotide sequence: TGTGCCAGCAGTTTCCTGGAGGGAGAGACCCAGTACTTC. The entire variable domain, with the rest obtained from reference TRBV5-5 and TRBJ2-5, is as follows: DAGVTQSPTHLIKTRGQQVTLRCSPISGHKSVSWYQQVLGQGPQFIFQYYEKEERGRGNFPDRFSARQFPNYSSELNVNALLLGDSALYLCASSFLEGETQYFGPGTRLLVL.

A few counts support this clonotype. The chain employs TRBV3-1 and TRBJ2-2; 9 bases line up with TRBD2. Germline CDR1 reads LGHDT; CDR2 reads YNNKEL (reference sequence). V shed 1 base and J 2 bases; nucleotides not matched to a gene: 2. There are 16 residues in the CDR3. The CDR3 region is CASSQVTSGNTGELFF. As DNA, the CDR3 is TGTGCCAGCAGCCAAGTGACTAGCGGAAACACCGGGGAGCTGTTTTTT.

This clonotype has just a few counts. The J gene is TRBJ2-7, the V gene TRBV10-3; D gene unclear. V lost 7 bases and J 5 bases, leaving 18 bases between the germline ends. Looked up from germline, CDR1 is ENHRY and CDR2 is SYGVKD. The CDR3 spans 14 residues. CDR3 in amino acids: CAIMSADLTHEQYF. CDR3 in DNA: TGTGCCATCATGAGCGCAGATCTCACCCACGAGCAGTACTTC.

The chain links TRBV6-6 to TRBJ1-2, with 9 bases aligning to TRBD1. Germline V gene sequence: CDR1 MNHNY, CDR2 SVGAGI (reference sequence). The ends lost 6 bases at V and 2 bases at J; junction bases unmatched: 10. The CDR3 runs to 16 residues. The CDR3 here is CASSLGQGRSNYGYTF. The CDR3 DNA reads as TGTGCCAGCAGCCTCGGACAGGGGAGATCGAACTATGGCTACACCTTC.

Relative to its sample, this clonotype is medium-sized. V is TRBV2 and J is TRBJ2-3; 13 bases match TRBD2. This CDR3 region has 18 residues. V lost 2 bases to trimming and J lost 2 bases; unmatched junction nucleotides: 7. Germline-derived CDR1 and CDR2 are SNHLY and FYNNEI. CDR3 residues: CASSERGGLAGLTDTQYF. For the CDR3, the DNA is TGTGCCAGCAGTGAACGGGGGGGACTAGCGGGACTCACAGATACGCAGTATTTT. Based on the CDR3 plus reference TRBV2 and TRBJ2-3, the full variable domain is EPEVTQTPSHQVTQMGQEVILRCVPISNHLYFYWYRQILGQKVEFLVSFYNNEISEKSEIFDDQFSVERPDGSNFTLKIRSTKLEDSAMYFCASSERGGLAGLTDTQYFGPGTRLTVL.

This clonotype has just a few counts. J is TRBJ1-2 and V is TRBV28; D is uncertain. This CDR3 comprises 11 residues. V lost 5 bases and J lost 0, with 1 base in between. CDR1 and CDR2 from the germline V gene are MDHEN and SYDVKM. CDR3: CASSTNYGYTF. The CDR3 DNA reads as TGTGCCAGCAGTACTAACTATGGCTACACCTTC.

CDR3 in DNA: TGTGCCAGCACCCCCCCGGTCTGGGGCCAAGAGACCCAGTACTTC. Protein product: CASTPPVWGQETQYF. This chain links TRBV6-1 with TRBJ2-5; no reliable D call. The CDR3 covers 15 residues. Germline V gene sequence: CDR1 MNHNS, CDR2 SASEGT. V lost 7 bases and J 1 base, leaving 16 bases between the germline ends.

This sequence joins TRBV7-3 and TRBJ2-2; D is uncertain. Trimming cost V 2 bases and J 6 bases, with 4 bases left between them. Germline V gene sequence: CDR1 SGHTA, CDR2 FQGTGA. The CDR3 is 12 residues long. The DNA of the CDR3 is TGTGCCAGCAGCTTAGGAGCCGGGGAGCTGTTTTTT. Encoded protein: CASSLGAGELFF.

The chain is built from TRBV12-3 or TRBV12-4 and TRBJ2-1, with 11 bases lining up with TRBD2. The J segment lost 6 bases and the V segment lost 8 bases, leaving 12 bases of the junction unmatched. The CDR3 has 16 amino acids. CDR3 in DNA: TGTGCCAGCGGTGGTGATAGCGGGGGGGCCCTCAATGAGCAGTTCTTC. It codes for CASGGDSGGALNEQFF.

This clonotype appeared many times. The chain combines TRBV5-1 with TRBJ1-2; D not certain. Germline values: CDR1 SGHRS, CDR2 YFSETQ. The CDR3 loop spans 15 amino acids. V shed 0 bases and J shed 2 bases, with 11 bases lying between them. The CDR3 sequence is CASSLVAGGNYGYTF. The CDR3 nucleotides are TGCGCCAGCAGCTTGGTGGCAGGCGGGAACTATGGCTACACCTTC. Complete variable domain (other parts from reference TRBV5-1 and TRBJ1-2): KAGVTQTPRYLIKTRGQQVTLSCSPISGHRSVSWYQQTPGQGLQFLFEYFSETQRNKGNFPGRFSGRQFSNSRSEMNVSTLELGDSALYLCASSLVAGGNYGYTFGSGTRLTVV.

In this sample, this clonotype turned up a few times. The chain combines TRBV3-1 with TRBJ2-1; unclear D gene. Trimming cost V 0 bases and J 7 bases, with 13 bases left between them. This CDR3 contains 15 residues. Germline V lookup: CDR1 LGHDT, CDR2 YNNKEL (reference sequence). The CDR3 nucleotides are TGTGCCAGCAGCCAAGATGAAGTCTGGGATAATGAGCAGTTCTTC. This codes for CASSQDEVWDNEQFF.

This chain uses TRBV6-5 with TRBJ1-6; 7 nucleotides match TRBD1. Germline lookup yields CDR1 MNHEY and CDR2 SVGAGI. The trim removed 4 bases at V and 7 bases at J, leaving 10 bases unmatched. The CDR3 runs to 16 residues. CDR3 sequence reads: CASSSRGRGENSPLHF. The CDR3 DNA reads TGTGCCAGCAGTTCCCGCGGCAGGGGGGAAAATTCACCCCTCCACTTT.

This clonotype was seen repeatedly, ten times or more. The CDR3 region is CASSQAVGQGNQPQHF. The CDR3 DNA reads TGCGCCAGCAGCCAAGCAGTGGGACAGGGCAATCAGCCCCAGCATTTT. This chain links TRBV4-3 with TRBJ1-5, with 8 bases identical to TRBD1. The germline gives CDR1 LGHNA, CDR2 YSLEER. CDR3 size: 16 residues. The junction had 4 bases not matched to a gene; V was cut back by 1 base and J by 2 bases.

This clonotype was counted only a few times. The CDR3 nucleotides read TGCAGCGTCACCGGGACAGGGCCGGTAACCAAAAACATTCAGTACTTC. It encodes CSVTGTGPVTKNIQYF. The V call is TRBV29-1, the J call TRBJ2-4, with 9 bases aligning to TRBD1. The CDR3 has 16 residues. Germline assignment: CDR1 SQVTM and CDR2 ANQGSEA. With 6 bases clipped from V and 2 bases from J, the junction kept 11 bases outside the gene matches.

CDR3 sequence reads: CASRNVEQGQYEQYF. Written as DNA, the CDR3 is TGCGCCAGTCGAAACGTTGAACAGGGACAGTACGAGCAGTACTTC. The chain couples TRBV10-2 to TRBJ2-7; 7 bases align to TRBD1. The ends lost 9 bases at V and 4 bases at J; junction bases unmatched: 15. From germline, CDR1 is WSHSY and CDR2 SAAADI. This CDR3 is 15 amino acids long.

This clonotype showed up many times. CDR3 coding DNA: TGTGCCAGCAGTGGTCGACAGGGTCGTAACTATGGCTACACCTTC. Residues: CASSGRQGRNYGYTF. The chain uses TRBV7-2 and TRBJ1-2; the match to TRBD1 covers 7 bases. The V and J ends lost 6 bases and 1 base, in that order; junction bases with no gene match: 8. This CDR3 is 15 amino acids long. Looked up from germline, CDR1 is SGHTA and CDR2 is FQGNSA.

This chain connects TRBV6-6 to TRBJ2-7; TRBD2 might be the D (7 bases). The CDR3 totals 13 residues. The germline V gene encodes CDR1 MNHNY and CDR2 SVGAGI (reference sequence). V lost 8 bases to trimming and J lost 5 bases, with 16 bases between them. This CDR3 is CASRGARGNEQYF. CDR3 bases: TGTGCCAGCCGGGGGGCCCGCGGGAACGAGCAGTACTTC.

This clonotype was counted at least ten times. The V and J genes are TRBV5-1 and TRBJ1-5, with 7 bases fitting TRBD1. The ends lost 5 bases at V and 4 bases at J; junction bases unmatched: 3. The CDR3 consists of 13 residues. Germline values: CDR1 SGHRS, CDR2 YFSETQ. CDR3 DNA sequence: TGCGCCAGCAGGGGGGACAGAAATCAGCCCCAGCATTTT. Translated: CASRGDRNQPQHF.

This clonotype appeared a few times. This chain links TRBV5-6 with TRBJ2-3; weak D call: TRBD2 (6 bases). Germline V gives CDR1 SGHDT, CDR2 YYEEEE. Trimming left V 4 bases short and J 2 bases short, with 20 bases between. The length of the CDR3 is 17 residues. CDR3 sequence reads: CASSLGRGLPFTDTQYF. The CDR3, as DNA: TGTGCCAGCAGCCTGGGGCGGGGCCTCCCTTTCACAGATACGCAGTATTTT.

Ten or more counts support this clonotype. The V call is TRBV28, the J call TRBJ1-5; 12 bases line up with TRBD1. V dropped 6 bases and J dropped 8; count of bases not matched to a gene: 2. The CDR3 extends over 13 amino acids. Germline V CDR1 and CDR2: MDHEN, SYDVKM. The CDR3 DNA sequence: TGTGCCAGCAGGGGACAGGGGGCTGAGCCCCAGCATTTT. Encoded protein: CASRGQGAEPQHF.

A few counts support this clonotype. The J gene is TRBJ2-3, the V gene TRBV10-3, with a tentative D call TRBD1 (6 bases). Trimming took off 3 bases at V and 4 bases at J, with 11 bases between the two ends. Looked up from germline, CDR1 is ENHRY and CDR2 is SYGVKD. The CDR3 spans 14 residues. CDR3 bases: TGTGCCATCAGTGAACGGGACACGGCAGATACGCAGTATTTT. Residues: CAISERDTADTQYF.

This clonotype was seen repeatedly, ten times or more. The chain recombines TRBV20-1 with TRBJ2-5; 8 nucleotides agree with TRBD2. This CDR3 has 13 residues. Losses at the gene ends were 3 bases for V and 3 bases for J; bases not matched to a gene: 3. Germline CDR1 and CDR2: DFQATT and SNEGSKA (reference sequence). DNA of the CDR3: TGCAGTGCTAGTCCGGGGGGGAAAGAGACCCAGTACTTC. Its translation is CSASPGGKETQYF.

This clonotype was observed many times. The V call is TRBV28, the J call TRBJ2-3, with D unresolved. The CDR3 has 11 amino acids. V gave up 5 bases and J gave up 6 bases, with 6 bases separating them. Germline values: CDR1 MDHEN, CDR2 SYDVKM. This chain's CDR3 is CASSQWDTQYF. In DNA, the CDR3 is TGTGCCAGCAGTCAATGGGATACGCAGTATTTT. Supplemented by reference TRBV28 and TRBJ2-3, the full variable domain reads DVKVTQSSRYLVKRTGEKVFLECVQDMDHENMFWYRQDPGLGLRLIYFSYDVKMKEKGDIPEGYSVSREKKERFSLILESASTNQTSMYLCASSQWDTQYFGPGTRLTVL.

V gene TRBV27 combines with J gene TRBJ2-4; maybe TRBD2 (5 bases). V gave up 6 bases and J gave up 0 bases, with 9 bases separating them. Germline V lookup: CDR1 MNHEY, CDR2 SMNVEV (reference sequence). This CDR3 has 14 amino acids. DNA for the CDR3: TGTGCCAGCAGGAGTGGACTAGCCAAAAACATTCAGTACTTC. Translating it yields CASRSGLAKNIQYF.

The chain employs TRBV20-1 and TRBJ2-5; D remains unclear. The V end was cut by 0 bases, the J end by 2 bases, with 13 bases between. The germline CDR1 and CDR2 sequences are DFQATT and SNEGSKA (reference sequence). This CDR3 is 15 amino acids long. CDR3 in amino acids: CSARDVFLAQETQYF. CDR3 bases: TGCAGTGCTAGAGACGTCTTTTTGGCACAAGAGACCCAGTACTTC.